What follows describes a single T cell receptor (beta chain). Its antigen is currently unknown. The CD4+ and CD8+ fractions came from positive magnetic bead selection and were purity-checked by flow cytometry. Assay used: immunoSEQ multiplex PCR; TCRdb lists only in-frame clones, some missing. The sample has under 7,500 clones, approximately 72% seen once. These data belong to a study of somatic mutations in cytotoxic T cells in rheumatoid arthritis. About the research overall: Flow cytometry sorted some V beta antibody-stained T-cell populations to nearly 100% purity, V beta1+ cells among them being sequenced for TCRB. Findings of the study overall: Clonality of CD8+ cells rose with age in rheumatoid arthritis patients but not healthy controls.

After removal of 7 bases from V and 3 bases from J, the junction contained 14 bases not matched to a gene. The germline CDR1 and CDR2 sequences are WNHNN and SYGVQD (reference sequence). CDR3 length equals 16 residues. Sequenced material: CD8+ T cells sorted from blood. This receptor was identified in a woman aged 60-75 years in good health. V is TRBV10-1 and J is TRBJ2-7; TRBD1 agrees at 8 bases. The CDR3 region has the DNA TGCGCCAGCAATGTTCCTGGGACAGGATTTTTCTACGAGCAGTACTTC. Translating it yields CASNVPGTGFFYEQYF.